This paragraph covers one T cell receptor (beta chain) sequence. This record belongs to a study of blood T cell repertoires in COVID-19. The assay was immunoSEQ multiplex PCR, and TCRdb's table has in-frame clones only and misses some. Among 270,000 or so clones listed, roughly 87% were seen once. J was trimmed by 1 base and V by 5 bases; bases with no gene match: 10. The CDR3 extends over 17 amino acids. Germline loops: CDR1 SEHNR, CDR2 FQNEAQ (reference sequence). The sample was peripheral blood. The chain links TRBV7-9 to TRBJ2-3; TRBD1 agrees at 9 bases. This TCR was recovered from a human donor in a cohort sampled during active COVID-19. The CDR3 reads CASSARTGERGTDTQYF. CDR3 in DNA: TGTGCCAGCAGCGCCAGGACAGGGGAGAGGGGCACAGATACGCAGTATTTT.